The 17 T cell receptor beta chains below come from one sample, sequenced in a study of blood T cell repertoires in COVID-19. Here immunoSEQ multiplex PCR was the method, and the copy in TCRdb shows in-frame clones only, minus some. The data show 150,000 to 200,000 clones, more than 75% seen once. The sample taken for sequencing was peripheral blood. The receptors stem from a woman aged 70-85 years with COVID-19, enrolled during active disease.

The rearrangement links TRBV5-5 to TRBJ1-6; D remains ambiguous. V shed 4 bases and J shed 5 bases, with 13 bases lying between them. Per the germline V gene, CDR1 is SGHKS and CDR2 is YYEKEE (reference sequence). The CDR3 loop spans 15 amino acids. The CDR3: CASSASGLNNSPLHF. CDR3 in DNA: TGTGCCAGCAGCGCCTCTGGCCTGAATAATTCACCCCTCCACTTT.

In this sample, this clone turned up once. This chain links TRBV6-6 with TRBJ1-5, with D possibly being TRBD1 (6 bases). V lost 7 bases and J 2 bases, leaving 12 bases between the germline ends. The germline V gene encodes CDR1 MNHNY and CDR2 SVGAGI (reference sequence). This CDR3 spans 14 amino acids. CDR3 coding DNA: TGTGCCAGCACCGACAGGAGCCGCAATCAGCCCCAGCATTTT. It encodes CASTDRSRNQPQHF.

This chain joins TRBV27 and TRBJ1-1; tentatively, D is TRBD1 (5 bases). The CDR3 loop spans 14 amino acids. Looked up from germline, CDR1 is MNHEY and CDR2 is SMNVEV (reference sequence). Between the trimmed V and J ends, which lost 4 bases and 3 bases, there was a span of 12 bases. CDR3 coding DNA: TGTGCCAGCAGTTCCCCCAGGGCGGACACTGAAGCTTTCTTT. It is translated as CASSSPRADTEAFF.

The chain combines TRBV5-1 with TRBJ1-1, with 10 bases fitting TRBD1. Germline trimming cut 4 bases from V and 4 bases from J; bases unmatched to any gene: 7. CDR3 size: 15 residues. Germline V gene sequence: CDR1 SGHRS, CDR2 YFSETQ. The CDR3 nucleotides are TGCGCCAGCAGCCCCCGGACAGGGGGTGGCACTGAAGCTTTCTTT. This encodes CASSPRTGGGTEAFF. Full variable domain (rest looked up from reference TRBV5-1 and TRBJ1-1): KAGVTQTPRYLIKTRGQQVTLSCSPISGHRSVSWYQQTPGQGLQFLFEYFSETQRNKGNFPGRFSGRQFSNSRSEMNVSTLELGDSALYLCASSPRTGGGTEAFFGQGTRLTVV.

This sequence joins TRBV6-5 and TRBJ1-2; D is unclear. From germline, CDR1 is MNHEY and CDR2 SVGAGI. The CDR3 extends over 11 amino acids. The V end was cut by 6 bases, the J end by 5 bases, with 7 bases between. CDR3 DNA: TGTGCCAGCAGCAACATATATGGCTACACCTTC. Translation: CASSNIYGYTF.

This chain uses TRBV27 with TRBJ1-5, with 11 bases identical to TRBD1. V was clipped by 6 bases and J by 0 bases; unmatched bases: 10. CDR1 is MNHEY, CDR2 SMNVEV, per germline (reference sequence). This CDR3 is 18 amino acids long. CDR3 nucleotides: TGTGCCAGCAGGAAAGGGGGGACAGGGGGTCTTAGCAATCAGCCCCAGCATTTT. Translation gives CASRKGGTGGLSNQPQHF.

The V and J genes are TRBV30 and TRBJ1-5; TRBD1 matches 10 bases. The CDR3 has 15 amino acids. Trimming took 0 bases from V and 6 from J; bases not matched to a gene: 5. In germline, CDR1 is GTSNPN, CDR2 SVGIG (reference sequence). The CDR3 loop reads CAWSVQTGGSQPQHF. For the CDR3, the DNA is TGTGCCTGGAGTGTACAGACAGGGGGCTCTCAGCCCCAGCATTTT.

CDR3 DNA: TGCGCCAGCAGCTTGTCGCAGGGGGCTCGTGGCTACACCTTC. Translation gives CASSLSQGARGYTF. The chain carries TRBV5-1 and TRBJ1-2; the match to TRBD1 covers 8 bases. Trimming cost V 1 base and J 7 bases; bases outside gene matches: 6. This CDR3 has 14 amino acids. CDR1 and CDR2 (germline): SGHRS, YFSETQ.

The chain employs TRBV5-1 and TRBJ2-3, with 7 bases fitting TRBD1. Looked up from germline, CDR1 is SGHRS and CDR2 is YFSETQ. The CDR3 totals 15 residues. V lost 0 bases to trimming and J lost 1 base; unmatched junction nucleotides: 2. The CDR3 region is CASSLEGTGTDTQYF. The CDR3 region has the DNA TGCGCCAGCAGCTTGGAGGGGACAGGCACAGATACGCAGTATTTT.

V gene TRBV28 combines with J gene TRBJ1-1; TRBD1 matches 8 bases. This CDR3 region has 14 residues. CDR1 and CDR2 (germline): MDHEN, SYDVKM. Losses at the gene ends were 5 bases for V and 5 bases for J; bases not matched to a gene: 7. The CDR3 sequence: CASSPRGRGTEAFF. The CDR3 bases are TGTGCCAGCAGTCCCAGGGGGCGCGGGACTGAAGCTTTCTTT.

A remark on this clone: Other DNA sequences of this sample code for an identical CDR3. V usage is TRBV19 and J usage is TRBJ1-1, with 8 bases that match TRBD1. The length of the CDR3 is 14 residues. Germline CDR1 is LNHDA and CDR2 is SQIVND (reference sequence). J lost 2 bases, V lost 5 bases, and 4 bases had no gene match. CDR3 nucleotide sequence: TGTGCCAGTAGTTCCGACAGGGGAAACACTGAAGCTTTCTTT. The encoded protein is CASSSDRGNTEAFF.

This clone was seen a single time. The V gene is TRBV12-3 or TRBV12-4, the J gene TRBJ2-7, with TRBD1 as a possible D gene (5 bases). V dropped 6 bases and J dropped 3 bases, with 9 bases sitting between them. The CDR3 loop spans 12 amino acids. CDR3 sequence: CASSLRVYEQYF. The CDR3, as DNA: TGTGCCAGCAGCCTCAGGGTCTACGAGCAGTACTTC.

This chain uses TRBV5-1 with TRBJ1-2; TRBD1 matches at 7 bases. This CDR3 is 16 amino acids long. Germline V gene lookup returns CDR1 SGHRS and CDR2 YFSETQ. Trimming took 4 bases from V and 7 from J; bases not matched to a gene: 16. CDR3 nucleotide sequence: TGCGCCAGCAGCACTATACAATCCGGGACAGTGGGTGGCTACACCTTC. Translation: CASSTIQSGTVGGYTF. Full variable domain (outside the CDR3, taken from reference TRBV5-1 and TRBJ1-2): KAGVTQTPRYLIKTRGQQVTLSCSPISGHRSVSWYQQTPGQGLQFLFEYFSETQRNKGNFPGRFSGRQFSNSRSEMNVSTLELGDSALYLCASSTIQSGTVGGYTFGSGTRLTVV.

This clone came up a few times. The J gene is TRBJ2-7, the V gene TRBV25-1; TRBD1 agrees at 7 bases. The CDR3 extends over 15 amino acids. V was clipped by 3 bases and J by 6 bases; unmatched bases: 11. Germline V gives CDR1 MGHDK, CDR2 SYGVNS. CDR3 amino acids: CASSEGQPTLLEQYF. The CDR3 bases are TGTGCCAGCAGTGAGGGACAGCCAACCTTACTCGAGCAGTACTTC.

This chain uses TRBV3-1 (or the pseudogene TRBV3-2) with TRBJ2-2; D not certain. The germline V gene encodes CDR1 LGHDT and CDR2 YNNKEL (reference sequence). V was shortened by 2 bases and J by 5 bases, with 3 bases between the two germline ends. The CDR3 runs 12 residues. DNA for the CDR3: TGTGCCAGCAGCCAATCTACCGGGGAGCTGTTTTTT. Translation: CASSQSTGELFF.

This chain joins TRBV4-3 and TRBJ2-6; TRBD1 agrees at 7 bases. V gave up 5 bases and J gave up 0 bases; unmatched junction bases: 7. Germline CDR1 and CDR2: LGHNA and YSLEER. The CDR3 consists of 17 residues. As DNA, the CDR3 is TGCGCCAGCAGCGCGTGGGACAGTGCCTCTGGGGCCAACGTCCTGACTTTC. It codes for CASSAWDSASGANVLTF.

This clone came up once. V usage is TRBV28 and J usage is TRBJ2-3; TRBD2 aligns across 12 bases. V shed 6 bases, J shed 0 bases, and the junction held 1 base outside the gene matches. The CDR3 runs 15 residues. CDR1 is MDHEN, CDR2 SYDVKM, per germline. The CDR3 DNA reads as TGTGCCAGCAGGGGGACTAGCGGGAGCACAGATACGCAGTATTTT. Its protein is CASRGTSGSTDTQYF.